This T cell receptor beta chain originates from a study of cytomegalovirus exposure and HLA in healthy donors. General study results and limits: For most TCR sequences rarity was the rule, although some public TCRs occurred in many donors.

Comments on this clone: The antigen is unknown.

Vbeta (60) and Jbeta (13) primers were used in the PCR. The table came from immunoSEQ multiplex PCR; TCRdb's copy has only in-frame clones and leaves some out. The sample has 87,000 or so clones; approximately 77% are singletons. The CDR3 sequence is 17 residues long. Germline CDR1 is LGHNA and CDR2 is YSLEER. The ends lost 0 bases at V and 7 bases at J; junction bases unmatched: 10. The chain couples TRBV4-3 to TRBJ2-1; 9 positions agree with TRBD2. The source material was PBMCs. This receptor was identified in a woman in her 40s in good health and CMV-seronegative. CDR3 amino acids: CASSQESGLAGWNEQFF. DNA of the CDR3: TGCGCCAGCAGCCAAGAATCGGGGCTAGCGGGGTGGAATGAGCAGTTCTTC.